These 26 T cell receptor beta chains originate from one sample sequenced in a study of T cells after yellow fever vaccination. A single record per CDR3 protein comes from TCRdb applying MiXCR to the 5' RACE reads. The sample consists of fewer than 350,000 distinct CDR3 sequences, around 4% of them appearing once. This specimen was PBMCs, taken on the day of the yellow fever booster vaccination. These receptors all stem from a man between 18 and 35 years old who received the YFV17D yellow fever vaccine.

The chain has TRBV6-6 and TRBJ2-2; a possible D gene is TRBD2 (6 bases). Trimming took 6 bases from V and 4 from J, leaving 15 bases between them. CDR1 is MNHNY, CDR2 SVGAGI, per germline (reference sequence). The CDR3 consists of 15 residues. Written as DNA, the CDR3 is TGTGCCAGCAGGGCTTGGGGGGTAGGCACCGGGGAGCTGTTTTTT. Translating it yields CASRAWGVGTGELFF.

This clonotype was recorded at least ten times. The V call is TRBV12-3 or TRBV12-4, the J call TRBJ1-1, with a possible D match to TRBD1 (6 bases). This CDR3 spans 13 amino acids. V lost 2 bases to trimming and J lost 6 bases, with 10 bases between them. The CDR3 region has the DNA TGTGCCAGCAGTTTAAGGGGGAGACCTGAAGCTTTCTTT. It encodes CASSLRGRPEAFF.

This clonotype has ten or more counts. The gene calls are TRBV9 and TRBJ2-7; no clear D gene. The ends were cut back, 2 bases at V and 7 bases at J, with 4 bases in the middle. Germline V CDR1 and CDR2: SGDLS, YYNGEE. The CDR3 length is 10 residues. CDR3 sequence reads: CASSVGEQYV. Here the CDR3 DNA reads TGTGCCAGCAGCGTCGGGGAGCAGTACGTC.

This clonotype has only a few counts. The genes are TRBV4-1 and TRBJ1-5; D gene unclear. This CDR3 has 15 amino acids. Germline V gene lookup returns CDR1 MGHRA and CDR2 YSYEKL. V lost 1 base and J lost 7, with 14 bases in between. CDR3: CASSQVGLTGQPQHF. Here the CDR3 DNA reads TGCGCCAGCAGCCAAGTAGGTCTTACTGGGCAGCCCCAGCATTTT.

This clonotype has ten or more counts. The chain combines TRBV5-1 with TRBJ2-5; a weak D match, TRBD1 (6 bases). CDR3 length equals 15 residues. Germline V gene data show CDR1 as SGHRS and CDR2 as YFSETQ. Between the trimmed V and J ends, which lost 4 bases and 1 base, there was a span of 14 bases. CDR3 sequence reads: CASSTTGQTQETQYF. CDR3 DNA sequence: TGCGCCAGCAGCACGACCGGACAGACCCAAGAGACCCAGTACTTC.

This clonotype was recorded a few times. The chain is built from TRBV12-3 or TRBV12-4 and TRBJ2-3; D uncertain. This CDR3 has 16 amino acids. Between the trimmed V and J ends, which lost 5 bases and 2 bases, there was a span of 17 bases. CDR3 amino acids: CASSRPSHESTDTQYF. Here the CDR3 DNA reads TGTGCCAGCAGTCGACCAAGCCATGAATCCACAGATACGCAGTATTTT.

The chain recombines TRBV4-3 with TRBJ1-5, with a possible D match to TRBD1 (5 bases). Trimming took off 3 bases at V and 6 bases at J, with 18 bases between the two ends. This CDR3 comprises 16 residues. Germline CDR1 is LGHNA and CDR2 is YSLEER. The CDR3: CASSQELTGGTQPQHF. Here the CDR3 DNA reads TGCGCCAGCAGCCAGGAACTAACGGGGGGTACTCAGCCCCAGCATTTT.

The gene calls are TRBV5-1 and TRBJ2-1; weak D call: TRBD1 (5 bases). The CDR3 runs 15 residues. Trimming left V 2 bases short and J 0 bases short, with 9 bases between. Germline V gene data show CDR1 as SGHRS and CDR2 as YFSETQ. CDR3: CASSFREASYNEQFF. CDR3 bases: TGCGCCAGCAGCTTCAGGGAAGCCTCCTACAATGAGCAGTTCTTC.

In this sample, this clonotype turned up many times. J is TRBJ1-1 and V is TRBV5-1; TRBD1 is a possible D gene (6 bases). Per germline, CDR1 SGHRS and CDR2 YFSETQ. V lost 4 bases, J lost 5 bases, and 12 bases lay in between. The CDR3 consists of 13 residues. CDR3: CASSRGGETEAFF. The CDR3 nucleotides are TGCGCCAGCAGCAGGGGGGGAGAAACTGAAGCTTTCTTT.

The chain joins TRBV12-3 or TRBV12-4 to TRBJ1-5; TRBD1 aligns across 7 bases. This CDR3 has 17 amino acids. With 0 bases clipped from V and 1 base from J, the junction kept 6 bases outside the gene matches. The CDR3 DNA is TGTGCCAGCAGTTTAGCACACAGGGGTCGAAGCAATCAGCCCCAGCATTTT. Translating it yields CASSLAHRGRSNQPQHF.

This clonotype appeared a few times. This sequence joins TRBV12-3 or TRBV12-4 and TRBJ1-1; D remains unclear. V was shortened by 6 bases and J by 4 bases, with 15 bases between the two germline ends. The CDR3 has 14 amino acids. The CDR3 here is CASRGNISSTEAFF. In nucleotides, the CDR3 is TGTGCCAGCAGGGGGAATATATCAAGCACTGAAGCTTTCTTT.

This clonotype was found many times. This chain joins TRBV24-1 and TRBJ2-1; D may correspond to TRBD1 or TRBD2 (7 bases each). The CDR3 spans 15 residues. V was trimmed by 4 bases and J by 8 bases, leaving 17 bases between them. Germline CDR1 is KGHDR and CDR2 is SFDVKD. Here the CDR3 DNA reads TGTGCCACCAGTGAGACAGGGCTAGCGGTTTATGAGCAGTTCTTC. Protein product: CATSETGLAVYEQFF.

This clonotype showed up many times. The chain has TRBV4-1 and TRBJ2-3; D is undetermined. Trimming removed 4 bases at V and 0 bases at J, with 11 bases between. Germline V gene sequence: CDR1 MGHRA, CDR2 YSYEKL. This CDR3 has 15 amino acids. The CDR3 sequence is CASSLRLRSTDTQYF. The CDR3 region has the DNA TGCGCCAGCAGCCTCCGTTTACGTAGCACAGATACGCAGTATTTT.

This clonotype was observed a handful of times. DNA for the CDR3: TGTGCCAGCTCACCGGAATCAGCCTATGGCTACACCTTC. As protein: CASSPESAYGYTF. V gene TRBV18 combines with J gene TRBJ1-2; the D is unclear. This CDR3 has 13 residues. The germline CDR1 and CDR2 sequences are KGHSH and LQKENI. V was clipped by 3 bases and J by 4 bases, with 9 bases between them.

The sample holds many counts of this clonotype. The V call is TRBV7-2, the J call TRBJ2-1, with D possibly matching TRBD2 (5 bases). Per germline, CDR1 SGHTA and CDR2 FQGNSA. V was trimmed by 4 bases and J by 9 bases, leaving 13 bases between them. The CDR3 has 13 residues. DNA for the CDR3: TGTGCCAGCAGCTCCCTCTCCGGGGTTGAGCAGTTCTTC. Protein sequence: CASSSLSGVEQFF.

The rearrangement uses TRBV7-3 and TRBJ1-1; D gene ambiguous. Trimming removed 1 base from V and 4 bases from J, with 13 bases in between. Germline values: CDR1 SGHTA, CDR2 FQGTGA. The CDR3 runs to 15 residues. The CDR3 loop reads CASSLSGPASTEAFF. CDR3 bases: TGTGCCAGCAGCTTAAGCGGTCCAGCCAGCACTGAAGCTTTCTTT.

This clonotype has more than one count but fewer than ten. The chain couples TRBV6-7 to TRBJ2-7; D uncertain. TRBV6-7 is an ORF, with its function uncertain. The CDR3 length is 15 residues. Trimming removed 0 bases from V and 1 base from J, with 10 bases in between. CDR3 nucleotide sequence: TGTGCCAGCAGTTACTCGAGGCGAACATCCTACGAGCAGTACGTC. It yields the protein CASSYSRRTSYEQYV.

The chain has TRBV24-1 and TRBJ2-1, with TRBD2 matching over 9 bases. There are 15 residues in the CDR3. V shed 6 bases, J shed 2 bases, and the junction held 4 bases outside the gene matches. Germline CDR1 is KGHDR and CDR2 is SFDVKD. DNA for the CDR3: TGTGCCACCAGTCATAGCGGGGGTACCTACAATGAGCAGTTCTTC. This sequence encodes CATSHSGGTYNEQFF.

In this sample, this clonotype turned up a few times. The chain is built from TRBV4-2 and TRBJ2-4, with 8 bases identical to TRBD2. Looked up from germline, CDR1 is LGHNA and CDR2 is YNFKEQ. The J segment lost 6 bases and the V segment lost 1 base, leaving 11 bases of the junction unmatched. The CDR3 contains 17 residues. CDR3 in amino acids: CASSQVGSGGHGNIQYF. For the CDR3, the DNA is TGTGCCAGCAGCCAAGTCGGGTCGGGGGGGCACGGAAACATTCAGTACTTC.

This clonotype appeared many times. The chain recombines TRBV6-5 with TRBJ2-2; perhaps D is TRBD1 or TRBD2 (5 bases each). The CDR3 runs 13 residues. With 2 bases removed from V and 6 bases from J, the gap between germline ends came to 7 bases. Germline CDR1 is MNHEY and CDR2 is SVGAGI. CDR3 sequence reads: CASSYQGAGELFF. The CDR3 DNA is TGTGCCAGCAGTTACCAGGGAGCCGGGGAGCTGTTTTTT.

This clonotype showed up just a few times. This sequence joins TRBV7-3 and TRBJ2-3, with TRBD2 matching over 14 bases. The junction had 5 bases not matched to a gene; V was cut back by 4 bases and J by 2 bases. CDR1 is SGHTA, CDR2 FQGTGA, per germline. This CDR3 spans 17 amino acids. Written as DNA, the CDR3 is TGTGCCAGCAGCTCGACTAGCGGGGGGGGCTACACAGATACGCAGTATTTT. Translated, it gives CASSSTSGGGYTDTQYF.

This clonotype was seen at least ten times. The chain employs TRBV4-3 and TRBJ2-3; D remains unclear. Germline assignment: CDR1 LGHNA and CDR2 YSLEER. Trimming removed 1 base at V and 2 bases at J, with 7 bases between. The CDR3 sequence is 14 residues long. CDR3 bases: TGCGCCAGCAGCCAAGTAGGAGACACAGATACGCAGTATTTT. This encodes CASSQVGDTDTQYF.

This clonotype has only a few counts. The rearrangement joins TRBV12-3 or TRBV12-4 to TRBJ2-3; D ambiguous. The length of the CDR3 is 14 residues. The V end was cut by 5 bases, the J end by 1 base, with 10 bases between. The CDR3 is CASSLTWGTDTQYF. The CDR3 region has the DNA TGTGCCAGCAGTCTGACTTGGGGCACAGATACGCAGTATTTT.

There are many counts of this clonotype. The V and J genes are TRBV3-1 and TRBJ1-2; 9 positions match TRBD1. V shed 1 base, J shed 2 bases, and the junction held 5 bases outside the gene matches. This CDR3 has 16 amino acids. CDR1 LGHDT and CDR2 YNNKEL come from the germline V gene (reference sequence). The CDR3 spells CASSQADRGFNYGYTF. In DNA form, the CDR3 reads TGTGCCAGCAGCCAAGCAGACAGGGGGTTCAACTATGGCTACACCTTC.

This clonotype has only a few counts. The chain recombines TRBV4-3 with TRBJ2-5; TRBD1 might be the D (5 bases). This CDR3 region has 15 residues. Germline lookup yields CDR1 LGHNA and CDR2 YSLEER. Trimming cost V 4 bases and J 3 bases, with 15 bases left between them. The CDR3 DNA follows: TGCGCCAGCAGCCTACAACCTGGGGCAAAAGAGACCCAGTACTTC. Residues: CASSLQPGAKETQYF.

This sequence joins TRBV4-3 and TRBJ1-1; maybe TRBD1 (5 bases). V shed 0 bases and J shed 4 bases, with 12 bases lying between them. Germline CDR1 and CDR2: LGHNA and YSLEER. The CDR3 sequence is 15 residues long. CDR3 amino acids: CASSQDSQGGTEAFF. The CDR3 bases are TGCGCCAGCAGCCAAGATTCTCAGGGCGGCACTGAAGCTTTCTTT.